This T cell receptor beta chain was sequenced for a study of shared T cell receptors in the human thymus. Using immunoSEQ multiplex PCR, the repertoire was profiled, and TCRdb retains in-frame clones only, with some absent. This repertoire shows over 65,000 clones, about 96% found once; its top ten account for around 0.03%. CDR3 length: 16 amino acids. CDR1 is MDHEN, CDR2 SYDVKM, per germline. The V and J ends lost 3 bases and 4 bases respectively, with 16 bases between them. The TCR sequence derives from a human donor. This chain links TRBV28 with TRBJ1-3; D is possibly TRBD1 (6 bases). Sequencing input: thymocytes. The CDR3 DNA follows: TGTGCCAGCAGTTTCAGGGACAAAATCACCGGAAACACCATATATTTT. Translation gives CASSFRDKITGNTIYF.